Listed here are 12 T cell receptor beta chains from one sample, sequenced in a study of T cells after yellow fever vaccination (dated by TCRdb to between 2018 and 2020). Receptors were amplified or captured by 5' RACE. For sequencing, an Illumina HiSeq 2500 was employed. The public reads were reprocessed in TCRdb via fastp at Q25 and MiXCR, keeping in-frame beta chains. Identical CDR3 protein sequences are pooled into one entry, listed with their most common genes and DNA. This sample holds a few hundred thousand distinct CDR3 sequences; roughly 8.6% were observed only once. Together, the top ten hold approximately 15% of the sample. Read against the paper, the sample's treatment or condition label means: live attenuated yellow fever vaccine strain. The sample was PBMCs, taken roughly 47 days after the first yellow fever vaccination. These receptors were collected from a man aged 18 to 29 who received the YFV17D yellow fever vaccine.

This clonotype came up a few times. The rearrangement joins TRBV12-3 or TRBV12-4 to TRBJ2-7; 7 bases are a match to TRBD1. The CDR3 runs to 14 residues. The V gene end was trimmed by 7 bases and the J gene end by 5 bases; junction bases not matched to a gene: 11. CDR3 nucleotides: TGTGCCAGCAATCGACAGGGATTTGGGGACGAGCAGTACTTC. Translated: CASNRQGFGDEQYF.

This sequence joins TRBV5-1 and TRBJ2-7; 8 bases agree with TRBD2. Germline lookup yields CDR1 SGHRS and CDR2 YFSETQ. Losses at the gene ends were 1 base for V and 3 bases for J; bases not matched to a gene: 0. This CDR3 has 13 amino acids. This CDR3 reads CASSLRGGYEQYV. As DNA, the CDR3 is TGCGCCAGCAGCTTGCGGGGGGGCTACGAGCAGTACGTC.

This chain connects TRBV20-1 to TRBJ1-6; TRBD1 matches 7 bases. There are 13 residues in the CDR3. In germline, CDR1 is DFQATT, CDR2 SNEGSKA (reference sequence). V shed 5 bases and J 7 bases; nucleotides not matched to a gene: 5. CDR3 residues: CSAAGTANSPLHF. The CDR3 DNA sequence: TGCAGTGCTGCCGGGACAGCCAATTCACCCCTCCACTTT.

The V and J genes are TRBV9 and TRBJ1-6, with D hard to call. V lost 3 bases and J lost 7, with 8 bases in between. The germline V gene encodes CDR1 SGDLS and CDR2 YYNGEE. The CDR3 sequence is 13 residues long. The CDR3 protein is CASSALQNSPLHF. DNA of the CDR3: TGTGCCAGCAGCGCGCTACAGAATTCACCCCTCCACTTT.

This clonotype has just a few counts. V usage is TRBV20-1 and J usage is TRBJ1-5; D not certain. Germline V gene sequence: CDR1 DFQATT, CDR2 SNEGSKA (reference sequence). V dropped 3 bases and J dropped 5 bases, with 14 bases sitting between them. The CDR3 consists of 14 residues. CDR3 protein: CSAREGRSDQPQHF. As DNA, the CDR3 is TGCAGTGCTAGGGAAGGAAGGTCAGATCAGCCCCAGCATTTT.

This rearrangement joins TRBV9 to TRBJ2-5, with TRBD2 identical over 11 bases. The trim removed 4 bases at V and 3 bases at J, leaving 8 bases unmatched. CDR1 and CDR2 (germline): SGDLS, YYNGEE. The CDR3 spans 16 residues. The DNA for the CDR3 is TGTGCCAGCAGCTCAGCAGGGACTAGCGGCAAAGAGACCCAGTACTTC. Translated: CASSSAGTSGKETQYF.

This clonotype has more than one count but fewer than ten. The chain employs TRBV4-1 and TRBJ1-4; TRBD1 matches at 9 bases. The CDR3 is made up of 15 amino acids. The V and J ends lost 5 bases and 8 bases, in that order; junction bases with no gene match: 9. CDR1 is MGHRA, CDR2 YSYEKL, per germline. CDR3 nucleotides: TGCGCCAGCAGCATTTCCGGGACAGGGTGGGAAAAACTGTTTTTT. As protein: CASSISGTGWEKLFF.

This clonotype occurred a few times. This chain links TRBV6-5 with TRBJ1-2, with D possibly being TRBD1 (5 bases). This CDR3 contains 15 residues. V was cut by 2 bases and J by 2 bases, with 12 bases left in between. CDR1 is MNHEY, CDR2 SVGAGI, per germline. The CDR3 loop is CASSYADSPNYGYTF. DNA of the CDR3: TGTGCCAGCAGTTACGCAGACAGTCCGAACTATGGCTACACCTTC.

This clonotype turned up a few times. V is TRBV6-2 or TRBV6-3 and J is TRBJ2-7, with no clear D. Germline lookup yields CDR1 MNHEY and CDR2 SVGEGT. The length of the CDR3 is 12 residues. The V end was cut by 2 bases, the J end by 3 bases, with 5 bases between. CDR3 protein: CASSYPFYEQYF. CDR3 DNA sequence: TGTGCCAGCAGTTACCCTTTCTACGAGCAGTACTTC.

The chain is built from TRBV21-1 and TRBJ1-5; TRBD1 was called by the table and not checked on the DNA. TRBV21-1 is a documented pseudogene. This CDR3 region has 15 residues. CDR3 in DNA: TGTGCCAGCCAAGGACGGGGACACGAGGGGCAGCCCCAGCATTTT. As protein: CASQGRGHEGQPQHF.

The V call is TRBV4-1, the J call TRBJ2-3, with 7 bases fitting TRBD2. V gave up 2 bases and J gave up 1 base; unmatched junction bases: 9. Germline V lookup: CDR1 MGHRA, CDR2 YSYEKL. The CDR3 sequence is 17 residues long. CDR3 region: CASSQSGAAGGTDTQYF. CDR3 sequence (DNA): TGCGCCAGCAGCCAATCCGGAGCGGCGGGGGGCACAGATACGCAGTATTTT.

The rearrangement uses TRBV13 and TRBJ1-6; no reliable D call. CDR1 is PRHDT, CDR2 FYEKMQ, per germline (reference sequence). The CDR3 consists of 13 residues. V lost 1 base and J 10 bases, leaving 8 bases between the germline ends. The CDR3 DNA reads TGTGCCAGCAGCTTAGAGACGAGCTCACCCCTCCACTTT. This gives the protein CASSLETSSPLHF. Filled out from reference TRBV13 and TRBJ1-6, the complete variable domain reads AAGVIQSPRHLIKEKRETATLKCYPIPRHDTVYWYQQGPGQDPQFLISFYEKMQSDKGSIPDRFSAQQFSDYHSELNMSSLELGDSALYFCASSLETSSPLHFGNGTRLTVT.